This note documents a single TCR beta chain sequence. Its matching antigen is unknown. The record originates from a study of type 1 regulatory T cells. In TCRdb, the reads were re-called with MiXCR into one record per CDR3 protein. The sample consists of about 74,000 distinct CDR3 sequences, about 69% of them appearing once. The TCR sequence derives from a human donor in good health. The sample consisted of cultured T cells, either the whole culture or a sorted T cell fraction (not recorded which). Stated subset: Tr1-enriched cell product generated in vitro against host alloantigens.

The CDR3 bases are TGTGCCAGCAGCTTTCCGGCGGGACTTAGCACAGATACGCAGTATTTT. Translation: CASSFPAGLSTDTQYF. The chain joins TRBV11-3 to TRBJ2-3; D is perhaps TRBD2 (6 bases). The V and J ends lost 3 bases and 0 bases respectively, with 13 bases between them. This CDR3 is 16 amino acids long. Per the germline V gene, CDR1 is SGHNT and CDR2 is YENEEA.